What follows is one T cell receptor (beta chain) and its context. J lost 6 bases, V lost 5 bases, and 9 bases had no gene match. The CDR3 length is 14 residues. Germline V gives CDR1 MNHEY, CDR2 SMNVEV (reference sequence). The sample belongs to a study of identical twins. TCRdb re-called the 5' RACE reads through MiXCR, storing one row per CDR3 protein. The table has nearly 650,000 distinct CDR3 sequences, just over 7% seen once. The sample also formed part of further work on yellow fever vaccine responses in identical twins.

The receptor comes from a woman younger than 30 in good health. The rearrangement links TRBV27 to TRBJ1-2, with 7 nucleotides matching TRBD1. Material for sequencing was PBMCs. CDR3 amino acids: CASSVTGAGDGYTF. The CDR3 nucleotides read TGTGCCAGCAGTGTTACAGGGGCAGGAGATGGCTACACCTTC.